What follows is one T cell receptor (beta chain) and its context. This record belongs to a study of T cell changes during pregnancy in multiple sclerosis. Clones were sequenced by immunoSEQ multiplex PCR, and TCRdb holds only the in-frame ones, with some missing. The sample includes some 44,000 clones, around 90% of them seen just once. This receptor was taken from a female donor with multiple sclerosis, enrolled in a pregnancy study. Sequenced material: CD4+ T cells from peripheral blood mononuclear cells, taken before pregnancy.

The CDR3 loop reads CASSPRQGVDTEAFF. CDR3 coding DNA: TGTGCCAGCTCACCTCGACAGGGGGTGGACACTGAAGCTTTCTTT. The rearrangement uses TRBV18 and TRBJ1-1; the match to TRBD1 covers 9 bases. The germline CDR1 and CDR2 sequences are KGHSH and LQKENI. The CDR3 spans 15 residues. V trimming: 3 bases; J trimming: 3 bases; junction bases outside the gene matches: 5.